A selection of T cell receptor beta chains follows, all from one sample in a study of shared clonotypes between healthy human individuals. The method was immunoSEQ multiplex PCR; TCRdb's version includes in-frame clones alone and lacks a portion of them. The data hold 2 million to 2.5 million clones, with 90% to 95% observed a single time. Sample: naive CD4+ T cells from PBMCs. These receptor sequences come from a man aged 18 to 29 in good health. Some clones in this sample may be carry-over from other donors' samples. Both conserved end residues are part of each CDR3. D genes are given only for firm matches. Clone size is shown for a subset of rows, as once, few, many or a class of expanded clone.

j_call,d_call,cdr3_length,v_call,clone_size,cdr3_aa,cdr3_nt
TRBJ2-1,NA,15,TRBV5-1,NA,CASSPPGGSGDEQFF,TGCGCCAGCAGCCCCCCTGGAGGGTCGGGGGATGAGCAGTTCTTC
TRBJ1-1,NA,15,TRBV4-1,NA,CASSQDRWENTEAFF,TGCGCCAGCAGCCAAGATCGTTGGGAGAACACTGAAGCTTTCTTT
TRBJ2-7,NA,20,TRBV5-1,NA,CASSLRSRGNLPRSSYEQYF,TGCGCCAGCAGTTTGCGGAGTCGGGGAAACCTTCCCCGGAGCTCCTACGAGCAGTACTTC
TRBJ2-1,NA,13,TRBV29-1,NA,CSVARSGGHEQFF,TGCAGCGTTGCTAGGAGTGGTGGACATGAGCAGTTCTTC
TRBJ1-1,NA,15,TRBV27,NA,CASSFTPPGDTEAFF,TGTGCCAGCAGTTTTACGCCCCCGGGGGACACTGAAGCTTTCTTT
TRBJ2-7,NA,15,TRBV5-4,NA,CASSPGVAASYEQYF,TGTGCCAGCAGCCCCGGGGTAGCGGCCTCCTACGAGCAGTACTTC
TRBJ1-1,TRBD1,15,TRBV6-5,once,CATTITGGKNTEAFF,TGTGCCACCACCATTACAGGGGGTAAGAACACTGAAGCTTTCTTT
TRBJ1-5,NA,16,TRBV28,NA,CASSSQTGGLNQPQHF,TGTGCCAGCAGTTCGCAAACGGGAGGGCTAAATCAGCCCCAGCATTTT
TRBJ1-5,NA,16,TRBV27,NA,CASSPPPFRANQPQHF,TGTGCCAGCAGTCCCCCCCCGTTCAGGGCCAATCAGCCCCAGCATTTT
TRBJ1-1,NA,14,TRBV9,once,CASSVGLEQTEAFF,TGTGCCAGCAGCGTAGGCCTTGAACAAACTGAAGCTTTCTTT
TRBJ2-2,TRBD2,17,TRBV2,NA,CASSARTGTSSTGELFF,TGTGCCAGCAGTGCAAGAACCGGGACTAGCAGCACCGGGGAGCTGTTTTTT
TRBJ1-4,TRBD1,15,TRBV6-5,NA,CASRWTPGGSEKLFF,TGTGCCAGCAGATGGACCCCAGGGGGATCTGAAAAACTGTTTTTT
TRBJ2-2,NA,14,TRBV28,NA,CATQGPKNTGELFF,TGTGCCACCCAGGGACCCAAGAACACCGGGGAGCTGTTTTTT
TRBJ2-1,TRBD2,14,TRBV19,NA,CASSISGTHNEQFF,TGTGCCAGTAGTATAAGCGGGACCCACAATGAGCAGTTCTTC
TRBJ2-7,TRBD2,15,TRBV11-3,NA,CASSLLAGGAYEQYF,TGTGCCAGCAGCTTACTAGCGGGAGGAGCCTACGAGCAGTACTTC
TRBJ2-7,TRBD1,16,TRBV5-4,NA,CASSPTGDRGRYEQYF,TGTGCCAGCAGCCCCACCGGGGACAGGGGGCGTTACGAGCAGTACTTC
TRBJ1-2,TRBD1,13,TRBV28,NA,CASSPGQGNGYTF,TGTGCCAGCAGCCCGGGACAGGGAAATGGCTACACCTTC
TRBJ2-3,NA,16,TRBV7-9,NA,CASSLAPGSGTDTQYF,TGTGCCAGCAGCTTAGCACCCGGGAGTGGCACAGATACGCAGTATTTT
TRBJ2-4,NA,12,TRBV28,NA,CASSFGKNIQYF,TGTGCCAGCAGTTTCGGGAAAAACATTCAGTACTTC
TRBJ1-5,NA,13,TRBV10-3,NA,CAISPGANQPQHF,TGTGCCATCAGCCCCGGGGCTAATCAGCCCCAGCATTTT
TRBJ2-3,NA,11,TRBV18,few,CASSTTDTQYF,TGTGCCAGCTCAACCACAGATACGCAGTATTTT
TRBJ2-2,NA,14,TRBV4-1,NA,CASSLLGGTGELFF,TGCGCCAGCAGCCTCCTGGGAGGCACCGGGGAGCTGTTTTTT
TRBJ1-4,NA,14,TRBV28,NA,CASSSRPINEKLFF,TGTGCCAGCAGTTCCCGCCCCATTAATGAAAAACTGTTTTTT
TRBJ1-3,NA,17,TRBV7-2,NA,CASSLGTGGSSGNTIYF,TGTGCCAGCAGCTTGGGTACGGGGGGGTCCTCTGGAAACACCATATATTTT
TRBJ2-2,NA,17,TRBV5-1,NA,CASSLVSGASNTGELFF,TGCGCCAGCAGCTTGGTCTCAGGGGCTTCGAACACCGGGGAGCTGTTTTTT
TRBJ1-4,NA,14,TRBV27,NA,CASSFLGEEEKLFF,TGTGCCAGCAGTTTTCTGGGGGAGGAGGAAAAACTGTTTTTT
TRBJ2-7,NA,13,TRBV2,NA,CASSGASSYEQYF,TGTGCCAGCAGTGGTGCCTCATCCTACGAGCAGTACTTC
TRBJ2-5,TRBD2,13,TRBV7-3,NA,CASSLTSRETQYF,TGTGCCAGCAGCCTGACTAGCAGAGAGACCCAGTACTTC
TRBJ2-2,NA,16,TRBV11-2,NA,CASSFHPGLNTGELFF,TGTGCCAGCAGCTTCCACCCGGGACTCAACACCGGGGAGCTGTTTTTT
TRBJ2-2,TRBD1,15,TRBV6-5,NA,CASSYSYRGTGELFF,TGTGCCAGCAGTTACTCTTACAGGGGAACCGGGGAGCTGTTTTTT
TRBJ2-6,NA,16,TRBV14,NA,CASSQDDFFGANVLTF,TGTGCCAGCAGCCAAGACGACTTTTTTGGGGCCAACGTCCTGACTTTC
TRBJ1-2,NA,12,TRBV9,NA,CASSPSEHGYTF,TGTGCCAGCAGCCCGTCCGAACATGGCTACACCTTC
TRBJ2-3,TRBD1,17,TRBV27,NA,CASSRISRGPRTDTQYF,TGTGCCAGCAGCCGGATCAGCAGGGGGCCACGCACAGATACGCAGTATTTT
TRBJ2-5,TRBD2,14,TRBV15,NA,CATSRDPSGKTQYF,TGTGCCACCAGCAGAGATCCTAGCGGAAAGACCCAGTACTTC
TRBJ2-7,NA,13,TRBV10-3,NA,CAIMAMATYEQYF,TGTGCCATCATGGCGATGGCTACTTACGAGCAGTACTTC
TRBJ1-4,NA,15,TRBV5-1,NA,CASSLIGVSNEKLFF,TGCGCCAGCAGCTTGATTGGGGTCTCTAATGAAAAACTGTTTTTT
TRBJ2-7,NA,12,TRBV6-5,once,CASRRGGGEQYF,TGTGCCAGCAGAAGAGGGGGTGGGGAGCAGTACTTC
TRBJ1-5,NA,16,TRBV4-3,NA,CASSQSIRLPNQPQHF,TGCGCCAGCAGCCAGTCAATCAGACTCCCGAATCAGCCCCAGCATTTT
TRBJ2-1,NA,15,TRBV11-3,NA,CASSLEQGPYNEQFF,TGTGCCAGCAGCTTAGAACAGGGACCCTACAATGAGCAGTTCTTC
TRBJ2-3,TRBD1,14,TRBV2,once,CASQPGTGTDTQYF,TGTGCCAGCCAGCCCGGGACAGGGACAGATACGCAGTATTTT
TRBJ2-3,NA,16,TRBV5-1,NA,CASSLRASTGADTQYF,TGCGCCAGCAGCTTGCGAGCGTCAACGGGCGCAGATACGCAGTATTTT
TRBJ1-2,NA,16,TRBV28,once,CASSTLRGRNRRGYTF,TGTGCCAGCAGCACCCTTAGGGGACGGAATAGAAGGGGCTACACCTTC
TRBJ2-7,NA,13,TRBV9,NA,CASSGPQGTEQYF,TGTGCCAGCAGCGGGCCCCAGGGTACCGAGCAGTACTTC
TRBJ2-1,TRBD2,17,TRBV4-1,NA,CASSGRAGELSYNEQFF,TGCGCCAGCAGCGGACGAGCGGGAGAACTTTCCTACAATGAGCAGTTCTTC
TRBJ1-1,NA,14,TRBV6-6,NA,CASKWTQGSPEAFF,TGTGCCAGCAAGTGGACCCAGGGTTCACCTGAAGCTTTCTTT
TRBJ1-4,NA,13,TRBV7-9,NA,CASSFGRDEKLFF,TGTGCCAGCAGCTTCGGACGAGACGAAAAACTGTTTTTT